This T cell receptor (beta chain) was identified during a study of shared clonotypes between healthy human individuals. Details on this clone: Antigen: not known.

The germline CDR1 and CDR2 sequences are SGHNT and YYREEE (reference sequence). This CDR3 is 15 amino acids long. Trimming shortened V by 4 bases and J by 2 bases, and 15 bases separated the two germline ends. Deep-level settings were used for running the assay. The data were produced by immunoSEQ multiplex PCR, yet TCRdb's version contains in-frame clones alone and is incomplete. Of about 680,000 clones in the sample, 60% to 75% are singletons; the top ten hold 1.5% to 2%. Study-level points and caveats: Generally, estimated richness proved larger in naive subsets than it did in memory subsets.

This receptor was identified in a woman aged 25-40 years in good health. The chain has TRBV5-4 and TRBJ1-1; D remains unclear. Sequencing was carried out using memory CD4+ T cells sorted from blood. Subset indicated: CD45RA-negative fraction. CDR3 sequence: CASSSERLINTEAFF. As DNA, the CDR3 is TGTGCCAGCAGCAGTGAAAGACTCATCAACACTGAAGCTTTCTTT.